The 11 T cell receptor beta chains listed next were all sequenced from one sample in a study of tumor-infiltrating lymphocytes in primary liver carcinoma. Between roughly 17 and 30 mg of unsorted bulk tissue served as the source from which RNA and DNA were co-extracted. TCR beta cDNA was made from approximately 540 ng total RNA with a constant-region primer. Generation of the TCR beta libraries relied on three nested multiplex PCR rounds using slightly modified ARM-PCR. Running 10 cycles apiece, the first two PCR rounds relied on TRBV1-TRBV30 forward primers together with a C-beta reverse primer. TCRdb passed the multiplex PCR reads through MiXCR, listing each CDR3 protein once. The data show fewer than 150,000 distinct CDR3 sequences, with about 68% seen just once and over 7% held by the top ten. The sample taken for sequencing was liver tumor tissue from sampling region 1. Subset in this sample: tumor region T1, superior pole. These receptors all come from a woman aged 60-75 years with primary liver carcinoma and hepatitis B virus infection.

The table lists this clonotype with a count of one. The J gene is TRBJ2-3, the V gene TRBV9, with a possible D match to TRBD1 (6 bases). This CDR3 is 14 amino acids long. Trimming took off 4 bases at V and 4 bases at J, with 13 bases between the two ends. Germline CDR1 and CDR2: SGDLS and YYNGEE. Written as DNA, the CDR3 is TGTGCCAGCAGCAGTGGGGGCGACGCAGATACGCAGTATTTT. It translates to CASSSGGDADTQYF.

The rearrangement links TRBV29-1 to TRBJ2-3; D is unresolved. Germline V gene sequence: CDR1 SQVTM, CDR2 ANQGSEA. V was pared by 6 bases and J by 8 bases, with 27 bases between. The CDR3 totals 16 residues. The CDR3 reads CSVHGSSARGGGTQYF. The CDR3 region has the DNA TGCAGCGTCCACGGATCCTCGGCGAGAGGTGGCGGTACGCAGTATTTT.

The J gene is TRBJ2-3, the V gene TRBV5-4; TRBD2 matches 9 bases. The V segment lost 4 bases and the J segment 2 bases; nucleotides outside the gene matches: 11. This CDR3 contains 17 residues. From germline, CDR1 is SGHNT and CDR2 YYREEE (reference sequence). Here the CDR3 reads CASSRKASGDNTDTQYF. DNA for the CDR3: TGTGCCAGCAGCAGGAAGGCTAGCGGGGATAACACAGATACGCAGTATTTT.

The sample holds many counts of this clonotype. The chain is built from TRBV6-5 and TRBJ1-1; TRBD1 aligns across 7 bases. The length of the CDR3 is 12 residues. With 6 bases clipped from V and 6 bases from J, the junction kept 4 bases outside the gene matches. CDR1 MNHEY and CDR2 SVGAGI come from the germline V gene. The CDR3 DNA follows: TGTGCCAGCAGACGGGACAGTTCTGAAGCTTTCTTT. Its translation: CASRRDSSEAFF.

Note on this clonotype: A clone one base away is much larger, so this may be a read error. Here the CDR3 DNA reads TGTGCCAACAGCTCTCCAGTCTCTGGAAACACCATATATTTT. Its translation: CANSSPVSGNTIYF. The chain uses TRBV7-8 and TRBJ1-3; no clear D gene. Per the germline V gene, CDR1 is SGHVS and CDR2 is FQNEAQ. This CDR3 region has 14 residues.

With respect to this clonotype: Since a much larger clone is just one base distant, this may be a read error. V usage is TRBV29-1 and J usage is TRBJ2-7, with 8 bases identical to TRBD2. The CDR3 totals 16 residues. Germline CDR1 and CDR2: SQVTM and ANQGSEA. V trimming: 4 bases; J trimming: 5 bases; junction bases outside the gene matches: 16. In DNA form, the CDR3 reads TGCAGCGTTGGTACTGGGACTAGAGGGAGTCTCCACGAGCAGTACTTC. Amino acids: CSVGTGTRGSLHEQYF.

V gene TRBV5-1 combines with J gene TRBJ2-7; TRBD2 matches at 11 bases. Unmatched junction bases numbered 4, after V lost 1 base and J lost 4 bases. The germline CDR1 and CDR2 sequences are SGHRS and YFSETQ. This CDR3 is 15 amino acids long. The CDR3 region has the DNA TGCGCCAGCAGCTTGACTAGCGGGAGTGGGTACGAGCAGTACTTC. Translating it yields CASSLTSGSGYEQYF. Filled out from reference TRBV5-1 and TRBJ2-7, the complete variable domain reads KAGVTQTPRYLIKTRGQQVTLSCSPISGHRSVSWYQQTPGQGLQFLFEYFSETQRNKGNFPGRFSGRQFSNSRSEMNVSTLELGDSALYLCASSLTSGSGYEQYFGPGTRLTVT.

In this sample, this clonotype turned up once. This may be a read error: a much more frequent sequence differs by one nucleotide. CDR3 amino acids: CAGIDRLARQETQYF. For the CDR3, the DNA is TGTGCCGGCATTGACAGACTAGCGAGACAAGAGACCCAGTACTTC. The rearrangement uses TRBV12-3 or TRBV12-4 and TRBJ2-5; TRBD2 matches 8 bases. V shed 11 bases, J shed 2 bases, and the junction held 13 bases outside the gene matches. The CDR3 covers 15 residues.

For this clonotype: Sequence at one end of the junction differs from germline and may be a read error. The chain couples TRBV6-2 or TRBV6-3 to TRBJ2-7; D not certain. Germline V gene sequence: CDR1 MNHEY, CDR2 SVGEGT. This CDR3 region has 13 residues. The CDR3 DNA reads as TGTGCCGGCACGGTGCCGCCGAGCAACGAGCAGTATTTC. Its protein product is CAGTVPPSNEQYF.

A remark on this clonotype: The missing conserved phenylalanine or tryptophan at the end of this CDR3 makes a read error likely. The chain combines TRBV12-3 or TRBV12-4 with TRBJ2-3; 14 bases agree with TRBD2. The CDR3 length is 16 residues. The chain's CDR3 is CDSSLSGTSGSYTQYI. DNA for the CDR3: TGTGACAGCAGTCTTTCCGGGACTAGCGGGAGTTATACGCAGTATATT.

In the case of this clonotype: A much larger clone is a single base away; this may be a read error. The rearrangement links TRBV5-1 to TRBJ1-2; D perhaps matches TRBD1 (6 bases). The V end lost 0 bases, the J end lost 0 bases, and 12 bases lay between the germline ends. The length of the CDR3 is 16 residues. Per germline, CDR1 SGHRS and CDR2 YFSETQ. For the CDR3, the DNA is TGCGCCAGCAGCTTGGGGGCGGGGGCGCCTAACTATGGCTACACCTTC. Encoded protein: CASSLGAGAPNYGYTF.